This T cell receptor beta chain was documented in a study of cytomegalovirus exposure and HLA in healthy donors. V was shortened by 5 bases and J by 1 base, with 21 bases between the two germline ends. Germline CDR1 and CDR2: PRHDT and FYEKMQ (reference sequence). CDR3 length equals 18 residues. Study findings and constraints: Later analysis suggested links between common viral pathogens and several top significant clusters. Owing to their indistinguishability, certain V segments, notably TRBV6-2 and TRBV6-3, were excluded. With further analysis later on, most CMV-associated TCR beta chains appeared HLA-restricted. The dataset shows that most TCR sequences were rare, while some public TCRs occurred in many donors.

Researchers ran the PCR with 60 Vbeta and 13 Jbeta primers. Here immunoSEQ multiplex PCR was the method, and the copy in TCRdb shows in-frame clones only, minus some. The table records hundreds of thousands of clones, around 79% of them present only once. A remark on this clone: Its antigen remains unknown.

The sequence derives from a male donor in good health and CMV-seronegative. The sample consisted of PBMCs. The V call is TRBV13, the J call TRBJ2-4, with a weak D call TRBD2 (6 bases). The CDR3 sequence is CASSLGSGGMGAKNIQYF. CDR3 DNA: TGTGCCAGCAGCCTCGGGTCTGGCGGGATGGGGGCCAAAAACATTCAGTACTTC.